This entry lists 26 T cell receptor beta chains sequenced from one sample in a study of blood T cell repertoires in COVID-19. TCRdb's table, derived via immunoSEQ multiplex PCR, lists solely in-frame clones and lacks some. The sample comprises some 350,000 clones, approximately 91% of which are singletons, and around 7.9% rests with the top ten. Material: peripheral blood. All receptors derive from a woman between 70 and 85 years old with COVID-19, enrolled during active disease.

This sequence joins TRBV28 and TRBJ2-7; possibly TRBD1 for D (6 bases). Germline values: CDR1 MDHEN, CDR2 SYDVKM. CDR3 length: 15 amino acids. V lost 7 bases and J 2 bases, leaving 18 bases between the germline ends. CDR3 nucleotides: TGTGCCAGCACTCCCGCGTGGGACATAACCTACGAGCAGTACTTC. Residues: CASTPAWDITYEQYF.

The rearrangement joins TRBV7-2 to TRBJ1-1, with TRBD1 matching 11 bases. In germline, CDR1 is SGHTA, CDR2 FQGNSA. The CDR3 has 17 residues. The V and J ends lost 3 bases and 0 bases, in that order; junction bases with no gene match: 6. CDR3 loop: CASSFLGQGAVNTEAFF. The DNA for the CDR3 is TGTGCCAGCAGCTTCCTAGGACAGGGGGCAGTGAACACTGAAGCTTTCTTT.

V and J are TRBV7-2 and TRBJ2-5, with TRBD2 matching over 15 bases. V was pared by 5 bases and J by 2 bases, with 6 bases of the junction left unmatched. The germline V gene encodes CDR1 SGHTA and CDR2 FQGNSA. The CDR3 is 17 amino acids. Written as DNA, the CDR3 is TGTGCCAGCAGCAGGACTAGCGGGGGGGCCGGGCAAGAGACCCAGTACTTC. Translated: CASSRTSGGAGQETQYF.

This clone has more than one count but fewer than ten. CDR3 protein: CASSRQEGEKLFF. CDR3 coding DNA: TGCGCCAGCAGCCGGCAAGAGGGTGAAAAACTGTTTTTT. This rearrangement joins TRBV5-1 to TRBJ1-4, with no clear D. Trimming took off 4 bases at V and 7 bases at J, with 11 bases between the two ends. The CDR3 consists of 13 residues. Germline values: CDR1 SGHRS, CDR2 YFSETQ.

The chain couples TRBV12-3 or TRBV12-4 to TRBJ2-7; D uncertain. The CDR3 is 13 residues long. V was trimmed by 1 base and J by 3 bases, leaving 7 bases between them. CDR3 sequence (DNA): TGTGCCAGCAGTTTAGGGCCTCACTACGAGCAGTACTTC. Its protein product is CASSLGPHYEQYF.

As regards this clone: The identical CDR3 is also encoded by other nucleotide sequences in the sample. V gene TRBV24-1 combines with J gene TRBJ2-7; possibly TRBD1 for D (5 bases). The germline V gene has CDR1 KGHDR and CDR2 SFDVKD. With 0 bases removed from V and 3 bases from J, the gap between germline ends came to 5 bases. The CDR3 sequence is 13 residues long. The CDR3 protein is CATSDLRGYEQYF. The CDR3 nucleotides are TGTGCCACCAGTGATTTGAGGGGCTACGAGCAGTACTTC.

The chain joins TRBV10-1 to TRBJ1-4; D not certain. In germline, CDR1 is WNHNN, CDR2 SYGVQD (reference sequence). CDR3 length: 15 amino acids. Trimming removed 0 bases at V and 6 bases at J, with 11 bases between. The CDR3 nucleotides are TGCGCCAGCAGTGAGTCGAGGGAGAGTCATGAAAAACTGTTTTTT. Amino acid sequence: CASSESRESHEKLFF.

The gene calls are TRBV6-5 and TRBJ1-3; D is ambiguous. V lost 7 bases, J lost 6 bases, and 19 bases lay in between. Germline V gene lookup returns CDR1 MNHEY and CDR2 SVGAGI. The CDR3 is made up of 15 amino acids. CDR3 in DNA: TGTGCCAGCACGGGAAGGGCAGTGGGAGAAAACACCATATATTTT. Translating gives CASTGRAVGENTIYF.

This clone was found once. The chain carries TRBV6-5 and TRBJ1-1; TRBD1 agrees at 8 bases. CDR1 MNHEY and CDR2 SVGAGI come from the germline V gene. This CDR3 spans 14 amino acids. V was pared by 2 bases and J by 10 bases, with 9 bases of the junction left unmatched. CDR3 coding DNA: TGTGCCAGCAGTTACCGTCCCGGGACAGGTACAGCTTTCTTT. This codes for CASSYRPGTGTAFF.

This chain joins TRBV3-1 (or the pseudogene TRBV3-2) and TRBJ2-1; tentatively, D is TRBD2 (6 bases). The CDR3 totals 13 residues. CDR1 and CDR2 (germline): LGHDT, YNNKEL (reference sequence). The V gene lost 6 bases and the J gene lost 5 bases, with 11 bases spanning the gap. This CDR3 reads CASSRRGNNEQFF. As DNA, the CDR3 is TGTGCCAGCAGTCGACGGGGGAACAATGAGCAGTTCTTC.

The V call is TRBV19, the J call TRBJ1-4; D is unclear. CDR3 length equals 14 residues. Trimming pared 1 base from V and 2 bases from J, leaving 5 bases between. Germline loops: CDR1 LNHDA, CDR2 SQIVND (reference sequence). CDR3 bases: TGTGCCAGTAGTATAGGTTATACTAATGAAAAACTGTTTTTT. This gives the protein CASSIGYTNEKLFF.

The V gene is TRBV5-6, the J gene TRBJ1-2; D is perhaps TRBD1 (5 bases). V gave up 1 base and J gave up 4 bases, with 14 bases separating them. The germline gives CDR1 SGHDT, CDR2 YYEEEE. This CDR3 is 15 amino acids long. CDR3 region: CASSLLPTESYGYTF. CDR3 DNA sequence: TGTGCCAGCAGCTTGCTACCGACAGAGAGCTATGGCTACACCTTC.

The chain has TRBV5-4 and TRBJ2-1, with D possibly matching TRBD2 (5 bases). The germline V and J ends were trimmed by 1 base and 2 bases, with 10 bases remaining between them. The CDR3 runs 15 residues. Germline-derived CDR1 and CDR2 are SGHNT and YYREEE (reference sequence). DNA for the CDR3: TGTGCCAGCAGCTTGAAGAGGGTGACCTACAATGAGCAGTTCTTC. Protein product: CASSLKRVTYNEQFF.

This sequence joins TRBV30 and TRBJ1-6; a possible D gene is TRBD1 (5 bases). Germline CDR1 and CDR2: GTSNPN and SVGIG (reference sequence). Trimming shortened V by 3 bases and J by 7 bases, and 7 bases separated the two germline ends. There are 12 residues in the CDR3. CDR3 sequence reads: CAWSPGNSPLHF. CDR3 in DNA: TGTGCCTGGAGCCCAGGGAATTCACCCCTCCACTTT.

The V call is TRBV7-9, the J call TRBJ1-1; 7 bases fit TRBD1. Per germline, CDR1 SEHNR and CDR2 FQNEAQ (reference sequence). The CDR3 is 15 amino acids. The trim removed 5 bases at V and 5 bases at J, leaving 11 bases unmatched. The CDR3 DNA reads as TGTGCCAGCAGCAAAAGACAGGGAGGAGGTACTGAAGCTTTCTTT. Its translation is CASSKRQGGGTEAFF.

A few counts support this clone. The chain is built from TRBV24-1 and TRBJ2-1; 9 bases are shared with TRBD1. V shed 3 bases and J 2 bases; nucleotides not matched to a gene: 4. Per the germline V gene, CDR1 is KGHDR and CDR2 is SFDVKD. The CDR3 covers 16 residues. The CDR3 sequence: CATSDQDRGTYNEQFF. The CDR3 DNA reads as TGTGCCACCAGTGATCAGGACAGGGGAACCTACAATGAGCAGTTCTTC.

The CDR3: CASSPPRRGTNTEAFF. CDR3 sequence (DNA): TGTGCCAGCAGCCCCCCAAGGAGGGGCACGAACACTGAAGCTTTCTTT. The rearrangement uses TRBV5-4 and TRBJ1-1; maybe TRBD1 (5 bases). Germline CDR1 reads SGHNT; CDR2 reads YYREEE (reference sequence). This CDR3 is 16 amino acids long. V gave up 4 bases and J gave up 1 base, with 17 bases separating them.

The rearrangement joins TRBV7-9 to TRBJ2-1; 7 positions match TRBD1. The CDR3 totals 14 residues. Germline V gives CDR1 SEHNR, CDR2 FQNEAQ (reference sequence). Germline trimming cut 2 bases from V and 5 bases from J; bases unmatched to any gene: 3. The DNA for the CDR3 is TGTGCCAGCAGCTTAATGGGGACAGACAATGAGCAGTTCTTC. Translation gives CASSLMGTDNEQFF.

The chain links TRBV2 to TRBJ1-1; 8 bases match TRBD1. V shed 8 bases, J shed 3 bases, and the junction held 8 bases outside the gene matches. Germline lookup yields CDR1 SNHLY and CDR2 FYNNEI. The CDR3 length is 14 residues. The CDR3 DNA follows: TGTGCCAGCCGCCTTACAGGGGGGGACACTGAAGCTTTCTTT. Translated: CASRLTGGDTEAFF.

The chain carries TRBV3-1 (or the pseudogene TRBV3-2) and TRBJ2-7, with 9 bases matching TRBD1. The V and J ends lost 1 base and 5 bases, in that order; junction bases with no gene match: 9. The CDR3 is 16 residues long. Germline CDR1 is LGHDT and CDR2 is YNNKEL (reference sequence). The CDR3 loop is CASSQVPGTGSDEQYF. CDR3 bases: TGTGCCAGCAGCCAAGTTCCCGGGACAGGGTCCGACGAGCAGTACTTC.

The V and J genes are TRBV28 and TRBJ1-4; D possibly corresponds to TRBD1 (6 bases). Germline CDR1 MDHEN, CDR2 SYDVKM. With 5 bases removed from V and 2 bases from J, the gap between germline ends came to 12 bases. The CDR3 has 15 amino acids. The CDR3 is CASSGRGPTNEKLFF. The CDR3 nucleotides are TGTGCCAGCAGTGGCAGGGGTCCCACTAATGAAAAACTGTTTTTT.

The V gene is TRBV19, the J gene TRBJ1-2; D remains unclear. From germline, CDR1 is LNHDA and CDR2 SQIVND (reference sequence). Trimming pared 1 base from V and 4 bases from J, leaving 13 bases between. The CDR3 is 15 residues long. The CDR3 nucleotides read TGTGCCAGTAGTATAGCTTTCGACCGCGGCTATGGCTACACCTTC. This encodes CASSIAFDRGYGYTF.

The rearrangement links TRBV20-1 to TRBJ2-5; 7 bases map to TRBD2. The CDR3 covers 16 residues. V was clipped by 3 bases and J by 4 bases; unmatched bases: 14. CDR1 is DFQATT and CDR2 is SNEGSKA in the germline V gene (reference sequence). CDR3 coding DNA: TGCAGTGCTAGTAGGCTCGAGCGGGGTACTGTAGAGACCCAGTACTTC. Translating it yields CSASRLERGTVETQYF.

This clone was observed a few times. J is TRBJ1-2 and V is TRBV6-4, with 7 bases lining up with TRBD1. CDR3 length: 17 residues. The germline gives CDR1 MRHNA, CDR2 SNTAGT. V lost 6 bases and J lost 3; bases outside the gene matches: 16. CDR3 sequence (DNA): TGTGCCAGCAGAAAGACAGGGTACCCAATCGGGGACTATGGCTACACCTTC. Its protein product is CASRKTGYPIGDYGYTF.

The chain uses TRBV29-1 and TRBJ1-1; unclear D gene. Germline V lookup: CDR1 SQVTM, CDR2 ANQGSEA. Trimming left V 7 bases short and J 3 bases short, with 15 bases between. The CDR3 sequence is 13 residues long. The CDR3 sequence: CSAGLNRDTEAFF. The CDR3 DNA sequence: TGCAGCGCCGGACTTAATCGGGACACTGAAGCTTTCTTT. The full variable domain, with the rest looked up from reference TRBV29-1 and TRBJ1-1, is SAVISQKPSRDICQRGTSLTIQCQVDSQVTMMFWYRQQPGQSLTLIATANQGSEATYESGFVIDKFPISRPNLTFSTLTVSNMSPEDSSIYLCSAGLNRDTEAFFGQGTRLTVV.

The CDR3 DNA reads as TGTGCCAGCAGCTTAAGTCTTGGGGACAGTCGAAACTATGGCTACACCTTC. This translates into CASSLSLGDSRNYGYTF. The chain uses TRBV7-2 and TRBJ1-2, with TRBD1 matching over 7 bases. Germline loops: CDR1 SGHTA, CDR2 FQGNSA. Trimming cost V 2 bases and J 2 bases; bases outside gene matches: 11. This CDR3 is 17 amino acids long. Based on the CDR3 plus reference TRBV7-2 and TRBJ1-2, the full variable domain is GAGVSQSPSNKVTEKGKDVELRCDPISGHTALYWYRQSLGQGLEFLIYFQGNSAPDKSGLPSDRFSAERTGGSVSTLTIQRTQQEDSAVYLCASSLSLGDSRNYGYTFGSGTRLTVV.